Following are 14 T cell receptor beta chains from one sample sequenced in a study of CD8+ T cells in alopecia areata (dated by TCRdb to the late 2010s). This sample's time point label indicates: baseline before oral tofacitinib. The library was prepared using the immunoSEQ multiplex PCR assay. For TCR sequencing, RNA was extracted from every sample and reverse transcribed into cDNA to serve as template. Imported from immuneACCESS, the table was reduced by TCRdb to in-frame sequences with V and J called. These copies leave out some clones; in studies compared against another copy, an unresolved V gene accounts for under half, and the cause of the remainder is not known. This sample comprises fewer than 150,000 clones, around three fifths of them detected only once. The ten largest clones take up 4.5% of the sample. The sample consisted of CD4+ T cells sorted from blood, taken at week 0. These receptors were obtained from a human donor with alopecia areata.

This sequence joins TRBV9 and TRBJ2-1, with a tentative D call TRBD2 (6 bases). V was shortened by 1 base and J by 2 bases, with 10 bases between the two germline ends. CDR1 is SGDLS and CDR2 is YYNGEE in the germline V gene. The CDR3 covers 15 residues. This CDR3 is CASSVNGRTYNEQFF. CDR3 nucleotide sequence: TGTGCCAGCAGCGTAAACGGGAGAACCTACAATGAGCAGTTCTTC.

This clone showed up just a few times. The chain uses TRBV29-1 and TRBJ1-2; no firm D call. The germline V gene has CDR1 SQVTM and CDR2 ANQGSEA. The length of the CDR3 is 13 residues. The V end lost 3 bases, the J end lost 4 bases, and 12 bases lay between the germline ends. The CDR3 coding sequence is TGCAGCGTTGATCATGGCGGTCTCTATGGCTACACCTTC. Translation: CSVDHGGLYGYTF.

CDR3 nucleotides: TGTGCCAGCAGCGTAGCCCGACAGGGTGGGACAGATACGCAGTATTTT. This translates into CASSVARQGGTDTQYF. The chain has TRBV9 and TRBJ2-3; TRBD1 matches 7 bases. The V and J ends lost 0 bases and 3 bases, in that order; junction bases with no gene match: 7. Germline V lookup: CDR1 SGDLS, CDR2 YYNGEE. This CDR3 region has 16 residues.

V and J are TRBV6-5 and TRBJ1-2; possible D gene TRBD1, 5 bases. This CDR3 has 16 residues. The V gene lost 2 bases and the J gene lost 7 bases, with 20 bases spanning the gap. Germline lookup yields CDR1 MNHEY and CDR2 SVGAGI. The CDR3 is CASSYLTQGRGSGYTF. DNA for the CDR3: TGTGCCAGCAGTTACCTAACCCAGGGACGAGGCTCTGGCTACACCTTC.

The rearrangement links TRBV28 to TRBJ1-5; D is unresolved. CDR3 size: 13 residues. Germline V gene sequence: CDR1 MDHEN, CDR2 SYDVKM. V gave up 5 bases and J gave up 5 bases, with 10 bases separating them. CDR3 in amino acids: CASSRRTHQPQHF. The CDR3 bases are TGTGCCAGCAGTCGGCGGACCCATCAGCCCCAGCATTTT.

The chain employs TRBV5-1 and TRBJ2-1, with 13 nucleotides matching TRBD2. Germline V gene sequence: CDR1 SGHRS, CDR2 YFSETQ. With 3 bases clipped from V and 5 bases from J, the junction kept 5 bases outside the gene matches. The CDR3 has 16 residues. The CDR3, as DNA: TGCGCCAGCAGCTGGCAGACTAGCGGGGGGAACAATGAGCAGTTCTTC. It encodes CASSWQTSGGNNEQFF. Complete variable domain (other parts from reference TRBV5-1 and TRBJ2-1): KAGVTQTPRYLIKTRGQQVTLSCSPISGHRSVSWYQQTPGQGLQFLFEYFSETQRNKGNFPGRFSGRQFSNSRSEMNVSTLELGDSALYLCASSWQTSGGNNEQFFGPGTRLTVL.

This clone was counted between two and nine times. This rearrangement joins TRBV5-1 to TRBJ2-4; D call uncertain. CDR1 is SGHRS, CDR2 YFSETQ, per germline. The CDR3 is made up of 21 amino acids. V dropped 4 bases and J dropped 0 bases, with 29 bases sitting between them. This CDR3 is CASSPSSDPTEWSLAKNIQYF. The CDR3 region has the DNA TGCGCCAGCAGCCCTAGTAGTGACCCCACGGAGTGGAGTCTAGCCAAAAACATTCAGTACTTC.

This clone has more than one count but fewer than ten. V and J are TRBV4-3 and TRBJ2-3, with 7 bases aligning to TRBD2. With V trimmed by 6 bases and J by 5 bases, 11 bases remained unmatched. This CDR3 comprises 15 residues. The germline CDR1 and CDR2 sequences are LGHNA and YSLEER. The CDR3 reads CASSPLAEGEDTQYF. The CDR3, as DNA: TGCGCCAGCAGTCCTCTAGCGGAAGGAGAAGATACGCAGTATTTT.

The sample holds a few counts of this clone. The genes are TRBV2 and TRBJ2-3; D perhaps matches TRBD1 (5 bases). Between the trimmed V and J ends, which lost 5 bases and 6 bases, there was a span of 21 bases. This CDR3 is 16 amino acids long. Germline V gives CDR1 SNHLY, CDR2 FYNNEI. CDR3 sequence (DNA): TGTGCCAGCAGTAAGGGGCACCCCAACAACGGGGATACGCAGTATTTT. Its protein product is CASSKGHPNNGDTQYF.

This clone was counted many times. The CDR3 DNA sequence: TGTGCCAGCAGCTCAGCAGTAATTGGGACTAGCGGGAGGGGAAGAGGGACCCAGTACTTC. Its translation is CASSSAVIGTSGRGRGTQYF. The chain couples TRBV7-2 to TRBJ2-5; the match to TRBD2 covers 16 bases. With V trimmed by 4 bases and J by 7 bases, 18 bases remained unmatched. This CDR3 spans 20 amino acids. The germline V gene has CDR1 SGHTA and CDR2 FQGNSA.

This clone has more than one count but fewer than ten. The chain combines TRBV4-2 with TRBJ1-2; 7 bases agree with TRBD1. Germline V gene lookup returns CDR1 LGHNA and CDR2 YNFKEQ. There are 14 residues in the CDR3. J lost 8 bases, V lost 1 base, and 7 bases had no gene match. CDR3 loop: CASSQGQGGRGYTF. CDR3 nucleotide sequence: TGTGCCAGCAGCCAAGGACAGGGCGGGAGGGGCTACACCTTC.

This chain joins TRBV5-1 and TRBJ2-3, with 9 bases that match TRBD2. The CDR3 spans 17 residues. Germline V gene data show CDR1 as SGHRS and CDR2 as YFSETQ. Trimming at V came to 0 bases and at J to 0 bases, leaving 5 bases not matched to a gene. This CDR3 is CASSLGSGGSSTDTQYF. CDR3 bases: TGCGCCAGCAGCTTGGGTAGCGGGGGATCTAGCACAGATACGCAGTATTTT.

The chain employs TRBV7-2 and TRBJ1-5; D unresolved. Per germline, CDR1 SGHTA and CDR2 FQGNSA. This CDR3 spans 16 amino acids. Deletions cut 4 bases from V and 0 bases from J, with 13 bases between. CDR3 amino acids: CASSSWSVYSNQPQHF. CDR3 sequence (DNA): TGTGCCAGCAGCTCATGGTCCGTCTATAGCAATCAGCCCCAGCATTTT.

This clone was detected only a few times. The chain combines TRBV4-1 with TRBJ2-5, with 8 bases that match TRBD2. The CDR3 covers 14 residues. In germline, CDR1 is MGHRA, CDR2 YSYEKL. The V and J ends lost 4 bases and 2 bases, in that order; junction bases with no gene match: 3. CDR3 sequence reads: CASSPSGGQETQYF. The CDR3, as DNA: TGCGCCAGCAGCCCCAGCGGGGGTCAAGAGACCCAGTACTTC.